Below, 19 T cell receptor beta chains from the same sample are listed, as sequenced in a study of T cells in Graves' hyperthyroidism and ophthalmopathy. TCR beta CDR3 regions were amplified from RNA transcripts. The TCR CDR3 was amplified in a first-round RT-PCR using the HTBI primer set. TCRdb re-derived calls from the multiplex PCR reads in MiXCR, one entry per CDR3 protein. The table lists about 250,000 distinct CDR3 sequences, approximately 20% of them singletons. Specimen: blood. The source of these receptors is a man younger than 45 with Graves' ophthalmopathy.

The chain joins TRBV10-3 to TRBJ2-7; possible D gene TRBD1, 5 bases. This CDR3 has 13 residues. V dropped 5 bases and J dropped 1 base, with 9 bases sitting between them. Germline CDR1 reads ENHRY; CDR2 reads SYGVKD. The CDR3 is CAISTGYSYEQYF. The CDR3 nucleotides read TGTGCCATCAGTACAGGTTATTCCTACGAGCAGTACTTC.

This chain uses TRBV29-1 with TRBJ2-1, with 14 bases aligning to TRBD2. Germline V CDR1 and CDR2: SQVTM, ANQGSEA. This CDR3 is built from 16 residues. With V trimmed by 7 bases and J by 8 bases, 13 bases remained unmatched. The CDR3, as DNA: TGCAGCGGCCTTGGAGGGGGACTAGCGGGAGAGGATGAGCAGTTCTTC. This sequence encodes CSGLGGGLAGEDEQFF.

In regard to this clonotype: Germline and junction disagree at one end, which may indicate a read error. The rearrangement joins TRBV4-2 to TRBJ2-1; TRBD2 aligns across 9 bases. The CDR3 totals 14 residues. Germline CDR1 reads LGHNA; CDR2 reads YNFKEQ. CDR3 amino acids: CASSQERGAREQFF. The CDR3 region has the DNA TGTGCTAGCAGCCAAGAGCGGGGGGCGCGGGAGCAGTTCTTC.

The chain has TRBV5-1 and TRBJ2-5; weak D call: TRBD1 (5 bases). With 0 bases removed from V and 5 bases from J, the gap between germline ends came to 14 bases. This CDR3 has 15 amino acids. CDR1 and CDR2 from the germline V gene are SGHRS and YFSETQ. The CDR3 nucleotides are TGCGCCAGCAGCTTGGAGGACATAAACCGGGAGACCCAGTACTTC. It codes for CASSLEDINRETQYF.

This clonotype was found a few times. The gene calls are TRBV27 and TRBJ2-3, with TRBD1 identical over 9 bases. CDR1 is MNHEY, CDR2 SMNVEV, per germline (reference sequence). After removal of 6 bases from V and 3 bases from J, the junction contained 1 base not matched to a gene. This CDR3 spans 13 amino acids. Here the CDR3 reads CASRGQGTDTQYF. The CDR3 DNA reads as TGTGCCAGCAGAGGACAGGGGACAGATACGCAGTATTTT.

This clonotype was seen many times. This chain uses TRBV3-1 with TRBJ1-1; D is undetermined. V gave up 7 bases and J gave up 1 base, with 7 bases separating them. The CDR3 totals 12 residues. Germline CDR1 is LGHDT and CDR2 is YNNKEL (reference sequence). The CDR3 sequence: CASTDGNTEAFF. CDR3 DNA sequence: TGTGCCAGCACCGACGGGAACACTGAAGCTTTCTTT.

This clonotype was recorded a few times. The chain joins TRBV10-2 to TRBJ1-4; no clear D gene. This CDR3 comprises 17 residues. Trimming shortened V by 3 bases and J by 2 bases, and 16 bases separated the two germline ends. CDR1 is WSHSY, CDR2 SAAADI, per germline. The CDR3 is CASSDSVNQGTNEKLFF. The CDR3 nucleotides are TGCGCCAGCAGTGATTCGGTGAATCAAGGCACTAATGAAAAACTGTTTTTT.

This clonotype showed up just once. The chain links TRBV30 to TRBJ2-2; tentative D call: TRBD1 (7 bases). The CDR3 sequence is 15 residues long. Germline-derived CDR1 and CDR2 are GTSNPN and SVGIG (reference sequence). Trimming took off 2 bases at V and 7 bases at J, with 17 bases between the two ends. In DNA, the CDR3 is TGTGCCTGGAGTACGGGCAGGGGGGACAGCGGGGAGCTGTTTTTT. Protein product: CAWSTGRGDSGELFF.

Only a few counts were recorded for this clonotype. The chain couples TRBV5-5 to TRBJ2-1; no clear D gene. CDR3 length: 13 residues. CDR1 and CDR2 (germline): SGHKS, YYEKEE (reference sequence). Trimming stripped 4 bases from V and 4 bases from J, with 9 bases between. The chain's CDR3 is CASSRHSYNEQFF. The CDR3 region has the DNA TGTGCCAGCAGCCGCCACTCGTACAATGAGCAGTTCTTC.

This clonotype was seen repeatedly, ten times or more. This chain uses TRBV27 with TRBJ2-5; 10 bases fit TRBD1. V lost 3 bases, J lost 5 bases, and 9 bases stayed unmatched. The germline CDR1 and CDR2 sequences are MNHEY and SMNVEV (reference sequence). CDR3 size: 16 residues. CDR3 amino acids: CASSLKAGTGVETQYF. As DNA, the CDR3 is TGTGCCAGCAGTTTGAAAGCCGGGACAGGGGTCGAGACCCAGTACTTC.

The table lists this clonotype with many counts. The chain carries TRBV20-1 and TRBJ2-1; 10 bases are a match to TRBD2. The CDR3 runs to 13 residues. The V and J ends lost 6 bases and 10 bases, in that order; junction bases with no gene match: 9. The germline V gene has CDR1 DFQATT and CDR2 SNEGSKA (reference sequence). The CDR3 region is CSASSGGGWEQFF. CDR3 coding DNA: TGCAGTGCCTCGAGCGGGGGGGGTTGGGAGCAGTTCTTC.

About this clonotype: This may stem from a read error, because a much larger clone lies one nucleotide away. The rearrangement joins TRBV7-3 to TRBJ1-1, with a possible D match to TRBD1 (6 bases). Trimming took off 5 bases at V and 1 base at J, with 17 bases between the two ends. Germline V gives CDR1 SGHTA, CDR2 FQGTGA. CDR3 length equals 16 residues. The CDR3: CASSIDPGHKNTEAFF. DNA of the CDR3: TGTGCCAGCAGCATAGACCCGGGACACAAGAACACTGAAGCTTTCTTT.

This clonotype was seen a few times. The CDR3 protein is CASSYASRGGEAFF. In DNA, the CDR3 is TGTGCCAGCAGCTATGCTTCCAGGGGCGGTGAAGCTTTCTTT. The V call is TRBV7-2, the J call TRBJ1-1; D perhaps matches TRBD1 (6 bases). The CDR3 contains 14 residues. V was shortened by 4 bases and J by 7 bases, with 16 bases between the two germline ends. CDR1 SGHTA and CDR2 FQGNSA come from the germline V gene. Full variable domain (outside the CDR3, taken from reference TRBV7-2 and TRBJ1-1): GAGVSQSPSNKVTEKGKDVELRCDPISGHTALYWYRQSLGQGLEFLIYFQGNSAPDKSGLPSDRFSAERTGGSVSTLTIQRTQQEDSAVYLCASSYASRGGEAFFGQGTRLTVV.

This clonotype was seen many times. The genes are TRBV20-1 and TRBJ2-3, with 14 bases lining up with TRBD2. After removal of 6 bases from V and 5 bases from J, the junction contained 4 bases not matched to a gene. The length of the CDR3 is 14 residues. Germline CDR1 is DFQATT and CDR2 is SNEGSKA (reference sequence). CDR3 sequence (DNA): TGCAGTGCCTTAGGACTAGCGGGAGGAGATACGCAGTATTTT. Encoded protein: CSALGLAGGDTQYF.

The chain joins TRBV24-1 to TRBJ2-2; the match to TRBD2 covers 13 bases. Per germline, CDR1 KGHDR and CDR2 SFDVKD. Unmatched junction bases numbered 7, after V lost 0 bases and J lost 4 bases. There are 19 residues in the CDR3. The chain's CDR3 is CATSDLELAGGPGTGELFF. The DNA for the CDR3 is TGTGCCACCAGTGATTTGGAACTAGCGGGAGGGCCCGGCACCGGGGAGCTGTTTTTT.

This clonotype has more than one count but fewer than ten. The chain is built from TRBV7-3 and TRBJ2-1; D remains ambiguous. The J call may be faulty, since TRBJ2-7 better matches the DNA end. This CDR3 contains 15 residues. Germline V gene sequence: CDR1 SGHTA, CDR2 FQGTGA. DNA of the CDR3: TGTGCCAGCAGCTTAGTCAGGAGCTCCTACAATGAGCAGTACTTC. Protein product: CASSLVRSSYNEQYF.

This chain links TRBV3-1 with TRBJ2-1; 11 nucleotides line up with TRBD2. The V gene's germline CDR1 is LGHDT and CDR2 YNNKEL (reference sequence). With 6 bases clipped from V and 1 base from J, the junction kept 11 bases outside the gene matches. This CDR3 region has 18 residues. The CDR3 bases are TGTGCCAGCAGTTTAGCCCGGCTAGCGGGAGGTTCCTACAATGAGCAGTTCTTC. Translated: CASSLARLAGGSYNEQFF.

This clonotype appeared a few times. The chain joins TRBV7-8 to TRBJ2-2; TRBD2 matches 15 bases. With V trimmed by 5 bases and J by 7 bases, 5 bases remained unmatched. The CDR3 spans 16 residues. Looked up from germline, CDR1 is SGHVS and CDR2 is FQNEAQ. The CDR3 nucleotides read TGTGCCAGCAGCCCCGGGACTAGCGGGAGGAACGGGGAGCTGTTTTTT. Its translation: CASSPGTSGRNGELFF.

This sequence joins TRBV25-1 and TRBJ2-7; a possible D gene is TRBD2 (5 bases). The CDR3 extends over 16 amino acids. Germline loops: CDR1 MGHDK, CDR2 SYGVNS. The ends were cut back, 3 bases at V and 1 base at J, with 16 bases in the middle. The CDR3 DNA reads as TGTGCCAGCAGTGAGAGAGGAGGCAAGGTATCCTACGAGCAGTACTTC. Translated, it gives CASSERGGKVSYEQYF.